This T cell receptor (beta chain) was obtained from a study of blood T cell repertoires in COVID-19. As for the study in general: T cells, B-cell-depleted T cells, or PBMCs provided the cDNA or gDNA that served as material.

In the study's own analysis: Amplification of reference gene primers provided the estimated nucleated cell counts. Some clones are missing from TCRdb's copy, which holds only in-frame ones; the method was immunoSEQ multiplex PCR. V and J calls and clone size are as listed in that table; D and trimming were resolved from the DNA. The profile covers a few hundred thousand clones, with 75% to 90% appearing a single time and around 9.5% taken by the ten largest. This CDR3 has 16 residues. V lost 6 bases and J 1 base, leaving 16 bases between the germline ends. Recovered status applied to Cohort 3 donors who had two consecutive negative PCRs. It also applied to those with clearance or with symptom resolution.

The chain is built from TRBV23-1 and TRBJ1-5; D uncertain. TRBV23-1 is identified as an open reading frame with a role that is uncertain. The sequence was obtained from a middle-aged woman who had recovered from COVID-19. Sample: PBMCs or T cells enriched from blood (not recorded which). In DNA form, the CDR3 reads TGCGCCAGCAGCCAACCGCTGGGCAGGAGCAATCAGCCCCAGCATTTT. Its protein is CASSQPLGRSNQPQHF.